This TCR beta chain was observed in a study of vaccination and CD4 T cells after COVID-19 (dated by TCRdb to between 2022 and 2023). Concerning the study at large: SARS-CoV-2 positivity had been established in the convalescent patients by nasal swab PCR, and mild disease was recorded in roughly 10 of these patients and severe disease in one. In the convalescent cohort there were six males and four females, among whom were two Hispanic individuals, seven Caucasians, two Asians and one multiracial person. Participants received two doses of either the Pfizer-BioNTech BNT162b2 vaccine (n=8) or the Moderna mRNA-1273 vaccine (n=2). Post-COVID blood samples were collected from convalescent patients a median of approximately 100 days after diagnosis, with a range of roughly 35 to 180 days. Post-vaccine blood samples were obtained a median of about 77 days after the second vaccine dose, with a range of roughly 13 to 250 days. For stimulating the cultures, overlapping spike peptide pools were used, derived from SARS-CoV-2 as well as from the common cold coronaviruses HCoV-NL63, HCoV-OC43 and HCoV-229E. Control cultures received a CEFX viral epitope pool as the positive control, an HIV-1 Nef peptide pool as the negative control, or no peptide. In roughly nine COVID-19 convalescent patients and several infection-naive healthy vaccine recipients, the spike-specific CD4+ TCR repertoire before mRNA vaccination was compared with the repertoire after mRNA vaccination.

Notes on this clonotype: No antigen is known for it. The sample holds no much larger clone one base away, and base qualities are not on file.

The CDR3 numbers 15 residues from cysteine through phenylalanine. The DNA shown is the 45-base CDR3, in frame from base 1. V was cut back by 6 bases and J by 2 bases, leaving a gap of 15 bases between them. The treatment or condition label, read with the paper, signifies: approximately 11-day PBMC culture with coronavirus spike peptide pools or control peptides (ViraFEST assay). To expand antigen-specific T cells with peptide pools and then pick out the expanded clonotypes through TCR sequencing, the study relied on the ViraFEST assay. The convalescent patients' positive SARS-CoV-2 PCR tests were from March to December 2020, which was before the Alpha, Beta and Delta variants emerged in the United States. PBMCs were cultured at roughly 1.8 million per well in IMDM supplemented with 5% human AB serum and roughly 10 IU/ml IL-2, with approximately 9.5 ug/ml peptide pools added. On days 3 and 7, half of the culture medium was replaced with fresh IL-2-containing medium. After ten to eleven days of culture, CD4+ T cells were isolated by negative selection using the EasySep CD4+ T cell isolation kit. Ficoll-Paque Plus gradient centrifugation was used to isolate PBMCs from whole blood, and the isolated PBMCs were then either used fresh or cryopreserved at -140C. In general, triplicate wells were set up for every culture condition.

Beyond this particular receptor, the publication reports: The number of convalescent patients in the study was relatively small, and the study did not examine early timepoints following natural infection. Nearly all vaccine-specific clones in convalescent patients (304 of 307) were mono-reactive for SARS-CoV-2 spike rather than cross-reactive with common cold coronaviruses. The median number of SARS-CoV-2-reactive clonotypes rose from fewer than 25 after infection to a few dozen after vaccination, but the change was not significant. In convalescent patients, a median about 86% of post-vaccine SARS-CoV-2-reactive clones were detected only after vaccination, suggesting vaccine-specific priming.

The protocol used for the library was PCR. TCR sequencing of DNA from cultured CD4+ T cells used the Oncomine TCR Beta short-read assay at the Johns Hopkins FTIC core. Genomic DNA was extracted from the cultured CD4+ T cells with the QIAamp micro DNA kit. Oncomine TCR Beta libraries made from cultured CD4+ T cells were pooled using unique dual indexes and sequenced on an Illumina iSeq 100. From the authors' description of their analysis: Non-productive sequences were removed, and CDR3s not starting with C, not ending with F or W, or shorter than 7 amino acids were discarded. Antigen-specific clonotypes were identified with the MANAFEST web application by comparing peptide-stimulated wells with reference and other culture wells. To be called positive, a clone needed an FDR below 0.05, an odds ratio above 5, and a productive frequency above 0.1% in at least two of three replicate wells. Cross-reactive clonotypes were defined as significantly expanded in both SARS-CoV-2 spike wells and at least one common cold coronavirus spike condition. CDR3 homology was assessed with Levenshtein distances (stringdist) and unrooted phylogenetic trees (ape) in R version 3.6.1. TCRdb trimmed public reads at Q25 via fastp, called clones via MiXCR and kept in-frame beta chains. Rows with one shared CDR3 protein collapse into an entry with the most common genes and DNA. The authors' filters were not applied to this entry. Present in this sample are 1,700 or so distinct CDR3 sequences, 55% to 75% of which were seen just once. The ten largest clones take up approximately 90% of the sample.

Material: CD4+ T cells from blood, cultured in vitro, obtained after SARS-CoV-2 vaccination. Recombination connected TRBV12-3 or TRBV12-4 to TRBJ2-3; a weak D assignment points to TRBD1 (5 bases agree). The receptor comes from a human donor who had recovered from COVID-19. The nucleotide sequence reads as follows: TGTGCCAGCAGCTTCAGGACACCTTACACAGATACGCAGTATTTT. The resulting protein is CASSFRTPYTDTQYF.